The 3 T cell receptor beta chains presented below share a single source sample, sequenced in a study of PD-L1 blockade in urothelial cancer. The table came from immunoSEQ multiplex PCR; TCRdb's copy has only in-frame clones and leaves some out. The repertoire holds 35,000 to 45,000 clones, with roughly 87% as singletons. Sequencing was performed on PBMCs, taken around atezolizumab (anti-PD-L1) treatment. These receptors all stem from a man between 65 and 85 years old with urothelial cancer.

The chain has TRBV27 and TRBJ2-2; D is perhaps TRBD2 (6 bases). The CDR3 runs 15 residues. Germline CDR1 and CDR2: MNHEY and SMNVEV (reference sequence). V gave up 3 bases and J gave up 0 bases, with 8 bases separating them. CDR3 bases: TGTGCCAGCAGTTTGTCGGGGGCGAACACCGGGGAGCTGTTTTTT. Protein sequence: CASSLSGANTGELFF.

V is TRBV5-4 and J is TRBJ2-5; maybe TRBD1 (6 bases). V was trimmed by 0 bases and J by 5 bases, leaving 8 bases between them. CDR3 length: 13 residues. Looked up from germline, CDR1 is SGHNT and CDR2 is YYREEE (reference sequence). CDR3 coding DNA: TGTGCCAGCAGCTTGGAGGGGGTGGAGACCCAGTACTTC. It yields the protein CASSLEGVETQYF.

The chain employs TRBV27 and TRBJ2-7; 7 bases fit TRBD1. Germline lookup yields CDR1 MNHEY and CDR2 SMNVEV (reference sequence). After removal of 2 bases from V and 5 bases from J, the junction contained 6 bases not matched to a gene. There are 14 residues in the CDR3. Here the CDR3 DNA reads TGTGCCAGCAGTTTAAGCCGGACAGGCAACGAGCAGTACTTC. Encoded protein: CASSLSRTGNEQYF.